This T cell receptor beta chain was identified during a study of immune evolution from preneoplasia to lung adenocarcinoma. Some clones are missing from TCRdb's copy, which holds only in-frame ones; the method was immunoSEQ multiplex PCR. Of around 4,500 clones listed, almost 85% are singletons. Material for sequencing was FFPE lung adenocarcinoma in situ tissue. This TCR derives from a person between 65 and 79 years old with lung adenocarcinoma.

The CDR3 DNA sequence: TGTGCCAGCAGCCTTATCGGGGGGACTAGCGGGAAGAAAGCCTACGAGCAGTACTTC. Translated, it gives CASSLIGGTSGKKAYEQYF. The chain joins TRBV14 to TRBJ2-7; 13 bases agree with TRBD2. The V gene end was trimmed by 4 bases and the J gene end by 2 bases; junction bases not matched to a gene: 14. Germline V lookup: CDR1 SGHDN, CDR2 FVKESK. The CDR3 sequence is 19 residues long.